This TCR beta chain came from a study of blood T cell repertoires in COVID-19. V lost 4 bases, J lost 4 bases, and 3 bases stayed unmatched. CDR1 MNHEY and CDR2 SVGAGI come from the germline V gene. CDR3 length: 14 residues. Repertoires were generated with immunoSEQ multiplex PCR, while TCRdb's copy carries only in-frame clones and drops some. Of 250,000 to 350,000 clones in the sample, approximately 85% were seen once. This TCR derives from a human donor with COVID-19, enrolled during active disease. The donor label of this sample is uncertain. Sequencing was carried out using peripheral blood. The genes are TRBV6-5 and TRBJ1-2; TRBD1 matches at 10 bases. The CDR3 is CASSLTGGAYGYTF. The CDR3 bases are TGTGCCAGCAGTTTGACAGGGGGCGCCTATGGCTACACCTTC.